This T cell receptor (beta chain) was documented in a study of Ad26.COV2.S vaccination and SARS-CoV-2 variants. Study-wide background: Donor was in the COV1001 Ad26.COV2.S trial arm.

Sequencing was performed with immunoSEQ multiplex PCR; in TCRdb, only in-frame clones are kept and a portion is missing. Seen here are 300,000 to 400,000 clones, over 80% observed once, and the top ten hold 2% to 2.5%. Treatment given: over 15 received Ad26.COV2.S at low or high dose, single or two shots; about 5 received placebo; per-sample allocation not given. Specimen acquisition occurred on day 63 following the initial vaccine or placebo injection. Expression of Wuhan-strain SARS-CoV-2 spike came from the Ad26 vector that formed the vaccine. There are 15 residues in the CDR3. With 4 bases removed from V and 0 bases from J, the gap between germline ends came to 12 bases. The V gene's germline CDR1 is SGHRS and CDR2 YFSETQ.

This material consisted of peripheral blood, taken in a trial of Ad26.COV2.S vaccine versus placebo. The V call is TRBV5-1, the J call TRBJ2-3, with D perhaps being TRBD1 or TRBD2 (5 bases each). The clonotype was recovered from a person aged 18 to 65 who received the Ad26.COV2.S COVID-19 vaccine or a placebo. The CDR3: CASSNRDGSTDTQYF. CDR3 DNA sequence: TGCGCCAGCAGCAACCGGGACGGAAGCACAGATACGCAGTATTTT. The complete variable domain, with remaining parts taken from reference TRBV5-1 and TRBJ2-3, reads KAGVTQTPRYLIKTRGQQVTLSCSPISGHRSVSWYQQTPGQGLQFLFEYFSETQRNKGNFPGRFSGRQFSNSRSEMNVSTLELGDSALYLCASSNRDGSTDTQYFGPGTRLTVL.